The source of this T cell receptor (beta chain) is a study of shared clonotypes between healthy human individuals. About this clone: Its target is unknown.

This CDR3 contains 15 residues. Germline loops: CDR1 MGHRA, CDR2 YSYEKL. J was trimmed by 8 bases and V by 2 bases; bases with no gene match: 7. The donors, all of them Caucasian adults, lived in Nashville, Tennessee. Using immunoSEQ multiplex PCR, the repertoire was profiled, and TCRdb retains in-frame clones only, with some absent. Of approximately 940,000 clones in the sample, approximately 80% were seen once. Overall study findings and caveats: Between four donors, naive CD4 clonotypes were shared at a level of about 5%.

The V gene is TRBV4-1, the J gene TRBJ2-3; TRBD2 agrees at 10 bases. This receptor was identified in a man aged 18-30 years in good health. Material: memory CD4+ T cells sorted from blood. Regarding subset: CD45RA-negative fraction. CDR3 in amino acids: CASSQPSGSGGTQYF. In DNA form, the CDR3 reads TGCGCCAGCAGCCAACCTAGCGGGAGTGGCGGTACGCAGTATTTT.